What follows are 26 T cell receptor beta chains derived from one specimen sequenced in a study of regulatory T cells in long-lasting Graves disease. Time point specified: newly diagnosed GD, antithyroid drugs for less than 3 months. Isolated PBMC RNA provided the starting material for the TCR library. Library construction for TCR beta used iRepertoire HTBI primers and Arm-PCR of CDR3 regions. MiXCR, applied by TCRdb to the multiplex PCR reads, yields one record per CDR3 protein. This table has under 800,000 distinct CDR3 sequences, approximately 15% appearing once. These same data were also listed under a study on T cells in Graves' hyperthyroidism and ophthalmopathy.

The sequenced sample was peripheral blood mononuclear cells (PBMCs), obtained at new diagnosis, from a patient treated with antithyroid drugs. Every receptor here comes from a woman in her twenties or thirties with Graves disease.

This clonotype was detected ten times or more. CDR3 amino acids: CASSLGLSGQGEETQYF. CDR3 DNA sequence: TGTGCCAGCAGCTTGGGGCTGTCAGGACAGGGGGAAGAGACCCAGTACTTC. The chain couples TRBV7-2 to TRBJ2-5; TRBD1 aligns across 10 bases. CDR1 and CDR2 (germline): SGHTA, FQGNSA. Losses at the gene ends were 3 bases for V and 3 bases for J; bases not matched to a gene: 10. This CDR3 has 17 residues.

This clonotype was seen many times. V gene TRBV20-1 combines with J gene TRBJ2-3; perhaps TRBD2 as D (5 bases). V was clipped by 2 bases and J by 1 base, with 13 bases between them. The V gene's germline CDR1 is DFQATT and CDR2 SNEGSKA (reference sequence). The CDR3 sequence is 15 residues long. The CDR3 loop is CSARSIGKGTDTQYF. CDR3 DNA: TGCAGTGCTAGAAGTATCGGGAAGGGCACAGATACGCAGTATTTT.

This clonotype was detected many times. The chain recombines TRBV5-1 with TRBJ1-6, with D tentatively TRBD1 (5 bases). The CDR3 is 17 residues long. Germline V gene data show CDR1 as SGHRS and CDR2 as YFSETQ. V lost 4 bases and J lost 0, with 14 bases in between. The CDR3 sequence is CASSPDILSSYNSPLHF. The CDR3 DNA reads TGCGCCAGCAGCCCGGACATCCTGAGCTCCTATAATTCACCCCTCCACTTT.

In this sample, this clonotype turned up a few times. The genes are TRBV4-1 and TRBJ1-5; D call uncertain. V was clipped by 6 bases and J by 1 base, with 10 bases between them. Germline V gives CDR1 MGHRA, CDR2 YSYEKL. The CDR3 is made up of 14 amino acids. The CDR3, as DNA: TGCGCCAGCAGTAAGGACCGGAGCAATCAGCCCCAGCATTTT. Translation gives CASSKDRSNQPQHF.

This clonotype was seen a few times. The CDR3 reads CASSQDLLYRGSYEQYF. CDR3 coding DNA: TGCGCCAGCAGCCAAGATCTTCTTTACAGGGGATCCTACGAGCAGTACTTC. The chain links TRBV4-1 to TRBJ2-7; 7 positions agree with TRBD1. CDR1 and CDR2 (germline): MGHRA, YSYEKL. V shed 0 bases and J 1 base; nucleotides not matched to a gene: 9. There are 17 residues in the CDR3.

The chain couples TRBV28 to TRBJ2-7; D possibly uses TRBD1 or TRBD2 (7 bases each). Germline CDR1 reads MDHEN; CDR2 reads SYDVKM. The CDR3 length is 16 residues. The V gene lost 6 bases and the J gene lost 0 bases, with 18 bases spanning the gap. CDR3 DNA: TGTGCCAGCAGCCAAGTGGCAGGGGGGGACTCCTACGAGCAGTACTTC. Protein product: CASSQVAGGDSYEQYF.

V gene TRBV19 combines with J gene TRBJ1-5, with TRBD1 as a possible D gene (5 bases). V was trimmed by 4 bases and J by 0 bases, leaving 10 bases between them. Germline V CDR1 and CDR2: LNHDA, SQIVND (reference sequence). This CDR3 contains 15 residues. Here the CDR3 DNA reads TGTGCCAGTAGTACGATAGGGACTAGCAATCAGCCCCAGCATTTT. It specifies CASSTIGTSNQPQHF. Based on the CDR3 plus reference TRBV19 and TRBJ1-5, the full variable domain is DGGITQSPKYLFRKEGQNVTLSCEQNLNHDAMYWYRQDPGQGLRLIYYSQIVNDFQKGDIAEGYSVSREKKESFPLTVTSAQKNPTAFYLCASSTIGTSNQPQHFGDGTRLSIL.

This clonotype was detected ten times or more. The chain links TRBV7-8 to TRBJ1-2; 7 nucleotides match TRBD1. Germline trimming cut 5 bases from V and 4 bases from J; bases unmatched to any gene: 7. This CDR3 contains 14 residues. The germline V gene has CDR1 SGHVS and CDR2 FQNEAQ. CDR3 loop: CASSLQGVGYGYTF. The CDR3 nucleotides are TGTGCCAGCAGCCTTCAGGGGGTCGGCTATGGCTACACCTTC.

This clonotype was seen only a few times. A much larger clone lies one base from this, so it may be a read error. The chain has TRBV28 and TRBJ1-1; 7 bases map to TRBD1. Germline V gene lookup returns CDR1 MDHEN and CDR2 SYDVKM. The ends lost 9 bases at V and 10 bases at J; junction bases unmatched: 11. This CDR3 has 12 residues. The CDR3 spells CASITGAGTAFF. The CDR3 DNA reads TGTGCCAGTATAACAGGGGCCGGTACAGCTTTCTTT.

This clonotype was seen repeatedly, ten times or more. V and J are TRBV6-1 and TRBJ1-1, with 12 nucleotides matching TRBD1. Trimming cost V 8 bases and J 5 bases; bases outside gene matches: 3. The CDR3 consists of 13 residues. Germline-derived CDR1 and CDR2 are MNHNS and SASEGT. The CDR3 DNA reads TGTGCCAGCCCGGGACAGGGGGCGACTGAAGCTTTCTTT. This encodes CASPGQGATEAFF.

This clonotype was found many times. The chain combines TRBV6-1 with TRBJ2-7; 11 nucleotides agree with TRBD1. The CDR3 covers 13 residues. V shed 6 bases and J 4 bases; nucleotides not matched to a gene: 2. Germline V gene data show CDR1 as MNHNS and CDR2 as SASEGT. CDR3: CASRRDRGYEQYF. The CDR3 DNA is TGTGCCAGCAGGCGGGACAGGGGGTACGAGCAGTACTTC.

This clonotype was counted between two and nine times. The J gene is TRBJ2-5, the V gene TRBV12-3 or TRBV12-4; D perhaps matches TRBD2 (7 bases). Trimming removed 9 bases at V and 4 bases at J, with 15 bases between. The length of the CDR3 is 13 residues. The chain's CDR3 is CASREGGSETQYF. CDR3 nucleotides: TGTGCCAGTAGGGAGGGGGGGTCAGAGACCCAGTACTTC.

This clonotype was observed a handful of times. This chain links TRBV14 with TRBJ2-7; TRBD1 matches 7 bases. The CDR3 has 14 amino acids. V shed 6 bases and J 4 bases; nucleotides not matched to a gene: 9. CDR1 SGHDN and CDR2 FVKESK come from the germline V gene. The CDR3 DNA reads as TGTGCCAGCAGTCCGACAGGGATCAAGTACGAGCAGTACTTC. Translated, it gives CASSPTGIKYEQYF.

V and J are TRBV28 and TRBJ2-3, with D perhaps given as TRBD1 or TRBD2 (5 bases each). CDR3 length: 15 residues. V was pared by 6 bases and J by 0 bases, with 13 bases between. Per germline, CDR1 MDHEN and CDR2 SYDVKM. As DNA, the CDR3 is TGTGCCAGCAGGTCCTCGGGGCTGAGCACAGATACGCAGTATTTT. Translated, it gives CASRSSGLSTDTQYF.

The chain joins TRBV5-8 to TRBJ1-5; unclear D gene. Germline V gives CDR1 SGHTS, CDR2 YDEGEE. This CDR3 comprises 14 residues. The germline V and J ends were trimmed by 1 base and 3 bases, with 8 bases remaining between them. The CDR3 coding sequence is TGTGCCAGCAGCTTGTTACAAACCAATCAGCCCCAGCATTTT. Protein product: CASSLLQTNQPQHF.

This clonotype was detected a few times. The gene calls are TRBV3-1 and TRBJ2-1; a possible D gene is TRBD2 (6 bases). From germline, CDR1 is LGHDT and CDR2 YNNKEL (reference sequence). Deletions cut 0 bases from V and 3 bases from J, with 12 bases between. The CDR3 contains 16 residues. CDR3 coding DNA: TGTGCCAGCAGCCAAGAGAGTCTAGCGAGCTACAATGAGCAGTTCTTC. As protein: CASSQESLASYNEQFF.

The V and J genes are TRBV19 and TRBJ1-4, with D possibly being TRBD1 (5 bases). Trimming took off 6 bases at V and 4 bases at J, with 21 bases between the two ends. Germline V gene sequence: CDR1 LNHDA, CDR2 SQIVND (reference sequence). The CDR3 has 17 residues. CDR3 nucleotides: TGTGCCAGTAGCCCCCCGCCAGGGAGGAGGGGTAATGAAAAACTGTTTTTT. Protein: CASSPPPGRRGNEKLFF.

The chain uses TRBV6-1 and TRBJ2-3; D gene ambiguous. The V and J ends lost 2 bases and 0 bases respectively, with 9 bases between them. This CDR3 has 15 amino acids. Per germline, CDR1 MNHNS and CDR2 SASEGT. CDR3 DNA: TGTGCCAGCAGTGAATTAGGGCCTAGCACAGATACGCAGTATTTT. Translating gives CASSELGPSTDTQYF.

There are many counts of this clonotype. Here the CDR3 reads CASSLGLPTAEQYF. The CDR3 region has the DNA TGTGCCAGCAGCTTAGGACTCCCTACCGCCGAGCAGTACTTC. The genes are TRBV11-2 and TRBJ2-7, with D hard to call. Per the germline V gene, CDR1 is SGHAT and CDR2 is FQNNGV. The V end lost 1 base, the J end lost 6 bases, and 13 bases lay between the germline ends. This CDR3 is built from 14 residues.

V is TRBV7-9 and J is TRBJ2-7, with TRBD1 identical over 11 bases. The V and J ends lost 3 bases and 5 bases, in that order; junction bases with no gene match: 3. Germline values: CDR1 SEHNR, CDR2 FQNEAQ (reference sequence). This CDR3 is 14 amino acids long. CDR3 DNA sequence: TGTGCCAGCAGCTTTGGACAGGGGGCTAACGAGCAGTACTTC. Protein: CASSFGQGANEQYF.

This clonotype has a handful of counts. The chain has TRBV5-1 and TRBJ2-5, with D possibly being TRBD2 (5 bases). Trimming removed 5 bases from V and 4 bases from J, with 12 bases in between. The germline V gene has CDR1 SGHRS and CDR2 YFSETQ. The length of the CDR3 is 13 residues. CDR3 region: CASRETTLETQYF. In DNA, the CDR3 is TGCGCCAGCAGGGAGACTACCCTAGAGACCCAGTACTTC.

With regard to this clonotype: The junction differs from germline at one of its ends, possibly a read error. The rearrangement uses TRBV28 and TRBJ1-2; no clear D. The CDR3 extends over 13 amino acids. The germline V gene encodes CDR1 MDHEN and CDR2 SYDVKM. The CDR3 DNA is TGTGCCAGCAGTTTTGGCAGAGGCTATGGCTACATCTTC. Translating gives CASSFGRGYGYIF.

Ten or more counts support this clonotype. This chain joins TRBV20-1 and TRBJ2-7; 11 positions agree with TRBD2. Germline CDR1 DFQATT, CDR2 SNEGSKA (reference sequence). This CDR3 comprises 13 residues. CDR3 coding DNA: TGCAGAGTAGCGGGAGGGCCTTCCTACGAGCAGTACTTC. This codes for CRVAGGPSYEQYF.

In regard to this clonotype: A much larger clone lies one base from this, so it may be a read error. The J gene is TRBJ1-1, the V gene TRBV29-1; D perhaps matches TRBD1 (5 bases). CDR1 is SQVTM and CDR2 is ANQGSEA in the germline V gene. This CDR3 region has 14 residues. With 4 bases removed from V and 6 bases from J, the gap between germline ends came to 18 bases. CDR3 in DNA: TGCAGCGTTGCGTTAGGGGCAGGGCTCTCTGAAGCTTTCTTT. This encodes CSVALGAGLSEAFF.

There are a few counts of this clonotype. The junction does not match germline at one end; this may be a read error. This chain uses TRBV28 with TRBJ2-3; either TRBD1 or TRBD2 may fit D (5 bases each). There are 15 residues in the CDR3. The germline V gene has CDR1 MDHEN and CDR2 SYDVKM. Here the CDR3 reads CASSYGAGPTDTLYF. The CDR3 region has the DNA TGTGCCAGCAGTTACGGGGCAGGGCCCACAGATACGCTGTATTTT.

This clonotype was recorded many times. The V gene is TRBV7-8, the J gene TRBJ1-1; D is unclear. The length of the CDR3 is 14 residues. Per the germline V gene, CDR1 is SGHVS and CDR2 is FQNEAQ. V lost 0 bases and J lost 3, with 8 bases in between. The CDR3 reads CASSLAPGYTEAFF. CDR3 DNA sequence: TGTGCCAGCAGCTTAGCGCCTGGGTACACTGAAGCTTTCTTT.